This T cell receptor (beta chain) stems from a study of untreated major depressive disorder. Profiling relied on immunoSEQ multiplex PCR, and the TCRdb table lists in-frame clones only, not all of them. The data contain under 30,000 clones, roughly nine tenths of them singletons. Trimming took 7 bases from V and 2 from J, leaving 7 bases between them. The CDR3 contains 11 residues. The V gene's germline CDR1 is SQVTM and CDR2 ANQGSEA. Patients had taken no psychiatric medication, including antidepressants, for at least 8 weeks before enrollment. Thawed PBMCs underwent magnetic negative selection for CD4+ T cells. Typically roughly 95% of enriched cells were CD4+. Note on this clone: What it binds is not known.

Study results and limitations: CD4+ T cells from depressed patients used TRBV05-01 (Vbeta 5.1) more often than controls.

The V call is TRBV29-1, the J call TRBJ2-3; D remains ambiguous. The source material was CD4+ T cells from PBMCs. This TCR was sampled from a woman younger than 45 with major depressive disorder. CDR3 bases: TGCAGCGCCCAGCCCACAGATACGCAGTATTTT. This sequence encodes CSAQPTDTQYF.